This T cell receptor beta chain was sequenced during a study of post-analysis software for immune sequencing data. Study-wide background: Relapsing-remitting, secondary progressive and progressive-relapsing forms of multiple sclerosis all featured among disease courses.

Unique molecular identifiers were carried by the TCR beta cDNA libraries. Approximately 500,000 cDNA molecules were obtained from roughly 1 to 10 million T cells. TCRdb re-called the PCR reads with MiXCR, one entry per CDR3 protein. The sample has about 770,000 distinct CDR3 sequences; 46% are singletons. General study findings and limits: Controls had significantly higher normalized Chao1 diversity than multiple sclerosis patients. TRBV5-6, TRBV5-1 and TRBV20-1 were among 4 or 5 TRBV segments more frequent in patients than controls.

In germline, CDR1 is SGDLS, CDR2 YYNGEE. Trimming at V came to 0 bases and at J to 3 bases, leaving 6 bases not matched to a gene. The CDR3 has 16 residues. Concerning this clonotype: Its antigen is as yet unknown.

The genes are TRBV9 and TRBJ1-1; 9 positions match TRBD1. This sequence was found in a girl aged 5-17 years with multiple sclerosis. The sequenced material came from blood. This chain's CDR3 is CASSVAGTGRDTEAFF. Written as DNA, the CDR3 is TGTGCCAGCAGCGTAGCTGGGACAGGGCGGGACACTGAAGCTTTCTTT. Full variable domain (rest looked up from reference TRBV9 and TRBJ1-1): DSGVTQTPKHLITATGQRVTLRCSPRSGDLSVYWYQQSLDQGLQFLIQYYNGEERAKGNILERFSAQQFPDLHSELNLSSLELGDSALYFCASSVAGTGRDTEAFFGQGTRLTVV.